These 30 T cell receptor beta chains originate from one sample sequenced in a study of cytomegalovirus exposure and HLA in healthy donors. With 60 Vbeta and 13 Jbeta primers, the PCR was carried out. Measured with immunoSEQ multiplex PCR; TCRdb has only the in-frame clones, and not every one. This table has approximately 160,000 clones, roughly 80% appearing once. Sample: PBMCs. These TCRs come from a male donor in good health and CMV-seronegative.

The chain is built from TRBV5-1 and TRBJ2-5; 8 nucleotides agree with TRBD2. CDR3 size: 16 residues. Germline CDR1 SGHRS, CDR2 YFSETQ. V dropped 0 bases and J dropped 6; count of bases not matched to a gene: 10. This chain's CDR3 is CASSLDIQRGTQTQYF. The CDR3 bases are TGCGCCAGCAGCTTGGATATCCAGCGGGGGACACAGACCCAGTACTTC.

The genes are TRBV7-9 and TRBJ1-2; D may be TRBD1 (6 bases). Germline V lookup: CDR1 SEHNR, CDR2 FQNEAQ (reference sequence). Trimming took off 1 base at V and 8 bases at J, with 11 bases between the two ends. The length of the CDR3 is 13 residues. Here the CDR3 reads CASSLVGGQGYTF. CDR3 nucleotide sequence: TGTGCCAGCAGCTTAGTCGGGGGGCAGGGCTACACCTTC.

Details on this clone: One end of the junction is discordant with germline, which a read error may explain. The J gene is TRBJ1-4, the V gene TRBV7-9; no firm D call. The CDR3 has 15 amino acids. Germline V lookup: CDR1 SEHNR, CDR2 FQNEAQ (reference sequence). The CDR3 DNA is TGTTCCAGCAGCTCCCAACCGACGGGGAATGAAAAACTGTTTTTT. It translates to CSSSSQPTGNEKLFF.

The gene calls are TRBV12-5 and TRBJ1-1; perhaps TRBD1 as D (5 bases). The V gene lost 7 bases and the J gene lost 3 bases, with 15 bases spanning the gap. The CDR3 runs 14 residues. The germline V gene has CDR1 LGHNT and CDR2 FRNRAP. DNA for the CDR3: TGTGCTAGTGCCCTCCAGGGAGGACACACTGAAGCTTTCTTT. It encodes CASALQGGHTEAFF.

The rearrangement uses TRBV4-1 and TRBJ1-3; D call uncertain. The CDR3 spans 16 residues. Germline loops: CDR1 MGHRA, CDR2 YSYEKL. The ends were cut back, 1 base at V and 2 bases at J, with 12 bases in the middle. The DNA for the CDR3 is TGCGCCAGCAGCCAAGTCTCGACGGAGCCTGGAAACACCATATATTTT. Protein: CASSQVSTEPGNTIYF.

In this sample, this clone turned up a few times. The chain couples TRBV4-1 to TRBJ2-6, with D perhaps TRBD1 (6 bases). CDR3 length: 20 amino acids. Germline V gives CDR1 MGHRA, CDR2 YSYEKL. V lost 0 bases and J 0 bases, leaving 18 bases between the germline ends. For the CDR3, the DNA is TGCGCCAGCAGCCAAGACCCCGGGACAACCATACTCTCTGGGGCCAACGTCCTGACTTTC. Its protein product is CASSQDPGTTILSGANVLTF.

V is TRBV18 and J is TRBJ2-1; 8 bases fit TRBD1. Germline CDR1 KGHSH, CDR2 LQKENI. Germline trimming cut 5 bases from V and 9 bases from J; bases unmatched to any gene: 3. This CDR3 is built from 12 residues. The CDR3 coding sequence is TGTGCCAGCTCAAGACAGGGGCCTGAGCAGTTCTTC. Translated, it gives CASSRQGPEQFF.

V is TRBV5-1 and J is TRBJ2-1; 10 bases line up with TRBD1. Unmatched junction bases numbered 15, after V lost 2 bases and J lost 10 bases. The germline V gene encodes CDR1 SGHRS and CDR2 YFSETQ. The CDR3 length is 17 residues. In DNA form, the CDR3 reads TGCGCCAGCAGCTTTTCACCTCCGGGACAGGGGTCAGGCGAGCAGTTCTTC. Protein product: CASSFSPPGQGSGEQFF.

V is TRBV9 and J is TRBJ1-2, with D perhaps TRBD1 (6 bases). The V gene lost 0 bases and the J gene lost 4 bases, with 16 bases spanning the gap. The CDR3 runs 16 residues. Per the germline V gene, CDR1 is SGDLS and CDR2 is YYNGEE. The chain's CDR3 is CASSVEETGRGYGYTF. The CDR3 DNA follows: TGTGCCAGCAGCGTAGAGGAAACAGGGCGAGGCTATGGCTACACCTTC.

The chain joins TRBV7-3 to TRBJ2-7; D possibly corresponds to TRBD2 (6 bases). V lost 1 base and J 6 bases, leaving 16 bases between the germline ends. CDR3 size: 15 residues. Germline CDR1 reads SGHTA; CDR2 reads FQGTGA. CDR3 loop: CASSLKRRELREQYF. In DNA form, the CDR3 reads TGTGCCAGCAGCTTAAAAAGGAGGGAGCTTCGCGAGCAGTACTTC.

CDR3 in amino acids: CASSLVGGQQETQYF. CDR3 bases: TGTGCCAGCAGCTTAGTGGGGGGGCAGCAAGAGACCCAGTACTTC. The V and J genes are TRBV7-7 and TRBJ2-5; tentatively, D is TRBD2 (7 bases). The CDR3 sequence is 15 residues long. Trimming took off 1 base at V and 2 bases at J, with 11 bases between the two ends. The germline V gene encodes CDR1 SSHAT and CDR2 FNYEAQ (reference sequence).

This rearrangement joins TRBV6-5 to TRBJ2-7, with D perhaps matching TRBD1 (8 bases). Trimming pared 4 bases from V and 3 bases from J, leaving 16 bases between. The CDR3 is 15 amino acids. In germline, CDR1 is MNHEY, CDR2 SVGAGI. The CDR3 nucleotides are TGTGCCAGCAGTTCACCCACAGGGGGGGGCTACGAGCAGTACTTC. Translated, it gives CASSSPTGGGYEQYF.

J is TRBJ2-2 and V is TRBV14, with 7 bases matching TRBD1. This CDR3 has 15 amino acids. Germline V CDR1 and CDR2: SGHDN, FVKESK. With 5 bases clipped from V and 5 bases from J, the junction kept 8 bases outside the gene matches. The CDR3 sequence is CASSGQQGRTGELFF. As DNA, the CDR3 is TGTGCCAGCAGCGGACAACAGGGGCGGACCGGGGAGCTGTTTTTT.

The DNA of the CDR3 is TGTGCCAGCAAGACAGGAGTAAACTATGGCTACACCTTC. Translated, it gives CASKTGVNYGYTF. The chain recombines TRBV6-5 with TRBJ1-2; a weak D match, TRBD1 (6 bases). Germline CDR1 is MNHEY and CDR2 is SVGAGI. The CDR3 length is 13 residues. The V gene lost 7 bases and the J gene lost 2 bases, with 11 bases spanning the gap.

This clone showed up just a few times. This chain connects TRBV5-6 to TRBJ2-7; 10 bases align to TRBD2. The germline gives CDR1 SGHDT, CDR2 YYEEEE. The CDR3 contains 14 residues. V shed 4 bases, J shed 2 bases, and the junction held 3 bases outside the gene matches. CDR3 sequence: CASSRTSGAYEQYF. The CDR3 DNA sequence: TGTGCCAGCAGCCGGACTAGCGGCGCCTACGAGCAGTACTTC.

This sequence joins TRBV6-1 and TRBJ1-6, with no clear D. CDR3 length: 17 residues. V was cut by 2 bases and J by 0 bases, with 11 bases left in between. The V gene's germline CDR1 is MNHNS and CDR2 SASEGT. This CDR3 is CASSETAPSSYNSPLHF. The CDR3 DNA reads as TGTGCCAGCAGTGAAACAGCCCCGAGCTCCTATAATTCACCCCTCCACTTT.

With regard to this clone: Compared with germline, one end of the junction differs, possibly owing to a read error. J is TRBJ1-1 and V is TRBV7-8, with 8 bases identical to TRBD1. The CDR3 loop spans 13 amino acids. The germline V gene has CDR1 SGHVS and CDR2 FQNEAQ. The CDR3 coding sequence is TGTGCCAGCAGCTTAGGTCAGGACAGGGAAGATTTCTTT. Its protein product is CASSLGQDREDFF.

CDR3 residues: CASSGQGVGTGELFF. CDR3 coding DNA: TGTGCCAGCAGCGGACAGGGGGTGGGCACCGGGGAGCTGTTTTTT. The chain couples TRBV2 to TRBJ2-2; 10 bases fit TRBD1. CDR3 length equals 15 residues. The germline gives CDR1 SNHLY, CDR2 FYNNEI. The V gene end was trimmed by 6 bases and the J gene end by 4 bases; junction bases not matched to a gene: 5. The variable domain in full, with the rest retrieved from reference TRBV2 and TRBJ2-2, is EPEVTQTPSHQVTQMGQEVILRCVPISNHLYFYWYRQILGQKVEFLVSFYNNEISEKSEIFDDQFSVERPDGSNFTLKIRSTKLEDSAMYFCASSGQGVGTGELFFGEGSRLTVL.

This chain uses TRBV19 with TRBJ1-1; 9 bases agree with TRBD1. Trimming removed 2 bases from V and 7 bases from J; junction bases left unmatched: 5. The CDR3 has 14 amino acids. Germline CDR1 reads LNHDA; CDR2 reads SQIVND (reference sequence). CDR3 residues: CASSIRTGVGEAFF. The DNA for the CDR3 is TGTGCCAGTAGTATACGGACAGGGGTTGGTGAAGCTTTCTTT.

This clone showed up just a few times. The chain employs TRBV6-1 and TRBJ1-1; D might be TRBD1 (6 bases). CDR3 length equals 15 residues. Germline V gives CDR1 MNHNS, CDR2 SASEGT. The germline V and J ends were trimmed by 5 bases and 0 bases, with 13 bases remaining between them. In nucleotides, the CDR3 is TGTGCCAGCAGTTCGGTCGAGGGGGTGAACACTGAAGCTTTCTTT. It translates to CASSSVEGVNTEAFF.

V and J are TRBV7-9 and TRBJ2-7; D remains unclear. This CDR3 contains 12 residues. Germline V CDR1 and CDR2: SEHNR, FQNEAQ (reference sequence). V was shortened by 5 bases and J by 2 bases, with 7 bases between the two germline ends. The CDR3 DNA reads TGTGCCAGCAGCCGTGGAGCCTACGAGCAGTACTTC. This gives the protein CASSRGAYEQYF.

J is TRBJ2-7 and V is TRBV7-2; 10 bases fit TRBD2. In germline, CDR1 is SGHTA, CDR2 FQGNSA. V gave up 6 bases and J gave up 10 bases; unmatched junction bases: 9. The CDR3 is 13 residues long. The CDR3 reads CASSPGTSEIQYF. The CDR3 DNA reads as TGTGCCAGCAGTCCCGGGACTAGCGAGATCCAGTACTTC.

The CDR3 is CASSETLGRGGTDTQYF. CDR3 nucleotide sequence: TGTGCCAGCAGTGAAACGTTGGGCAGGGGAGGCACAGATACGCAGTATTTT. The V call is TRBV25-1, the J call TRBJ2-3; possible D gene TRBD1, 6 bases. The ends were cut back, 2 bases at V and 1 base at J, with 16 bases in the middle. The CDR3 extends over 17 amino acids. CDR1 and CDR2 (germline): MGHDK, SYGVNS.

V gene TRBV5-1 combines with J gene TRBJ1-1; D perhaps matches TRBD1 (5 bases). V was pared by 4 bases and J by 6 bases, with 25 bases between. The CDR3 is 17 amino acids. CDR1 SGHRS and CDR2 YFSETQ come from the germline V gene. CDR3 nucleotide sequence: TGCGCCAGCAGCCCGTCTATTCCGATGAGGGGCGGGGCTGAAGCTTTCTTT. It encodes CASSPSIPMRGGAEAFF. The variable domain in full, completed from reference TRBV5-1 and TRBJ1-1, reads KAGVTQTPRYLIKTRGQQVTLSCSPISGHRSVSWYQQTPGQGLQFLFEYFSETQRNKGNFPGRFSGRQFSNSRSEMNVSTLELGDSALYLCASSPSIPMRGGAEAFFGQGTRLTVV.

The chain uses TRBV4-3 and TRBJ2-6, with unresolved D. V lost 0 bases and J lost 4, with 7 bases in between. The CDR3 totals 15 residues. In germline, CDR1 is LGHNA, CDR2 YSLEER. This CDR3 is CASSQDGSGANVLTF. The CDR3 nucleotides are TGCGCCAGCAGCCAAGACGGTTCCGGGGCCAACGTCCTGACTTTC.

This rearrangement joins TRBV27 to TRBJ2-7; 11 bases are shared with TRBD2. CDR3 size: 15 residues. The J segment lost 4 bases and the V segment lost 6 bases, leaving 8 bases of the junction unmatched. The germline CDR1 and CDR2 sequences are MNHEY and SMNVEV (reference sequence). The CDR3 is CASRDRLAGTYEQYF. CDR3 sequence (DNA): TGTGCCAGCAGGGATCGACTAGCGGGAACGTACGAGCAGTACTTC.

This rearrangement joins TRBV7-9 to TRBJ2-2; the match to TRBD1 covers 8 bases. V was clipped by 4 bases and J by 4 bases; unmatched bases: 5. Germline V gene sequence: CDR1 SEHNR, CDR2 FQNEAQ (reference sequence). The CDR3 covers 15 residues. The CDR3 DNA reads as TGTGCCAGCAGCTCCCGACAGGGGACCACCGGGGAGCTGTTTTTT. Encoded protein: CASSSRQGTTGELFF.

The V gene is TRBV5-4, the J gene TRBJ2-7; a possible D gene is TRBD1 (5 bases). This CDR3 region has 15 residues. V lost 3 bases and J 0 bases, leaving 13 bases between the germline ends. The germline V gene has CDR1 SGHNT and CDR2 YYREEE (reference sequence). The CDR3 protein is CASSSRPGHSYEQYF. The CDR3, as DNA: TGTGCCAGCAGCTCACGACCCGGACACTCCTACGAGCAGTACTTC.

This sequence joins TRBV6-1 and TRBJ1-1; 8 positions agree with TRBD1. V shed 4 bases, J shed 1 base, and the junction held 5 bases outside the gene matches. Germline CDR1 and CDR2: MNHNS and SASEGT. There are 15 residues in the CDR3. Written as DNA, the CDR3 is TGTGCCAGCAGTGTTTACAGGGGGTCGAACACTGAAGCTTTCTTT. Its protein product is CASSVYRGSNTEAFF.

This sequence joins TRBV19 and TRBJ2-1; D remains unclear. The germline V gene encodes CDR1 LNHDA and CDR2 SQIVND (reference sequence). V was pared by 7 bases and J by 0 bases, with 13 bases between. The CDR3 has 15 amino acids. The CDR3 sequence is CASTMAGSSYNEQFF. The CDR3 DNA reads TGTGCCAGTACCATGGCAGGAAGCTCCTACAATGAGCAGTTCTTC.